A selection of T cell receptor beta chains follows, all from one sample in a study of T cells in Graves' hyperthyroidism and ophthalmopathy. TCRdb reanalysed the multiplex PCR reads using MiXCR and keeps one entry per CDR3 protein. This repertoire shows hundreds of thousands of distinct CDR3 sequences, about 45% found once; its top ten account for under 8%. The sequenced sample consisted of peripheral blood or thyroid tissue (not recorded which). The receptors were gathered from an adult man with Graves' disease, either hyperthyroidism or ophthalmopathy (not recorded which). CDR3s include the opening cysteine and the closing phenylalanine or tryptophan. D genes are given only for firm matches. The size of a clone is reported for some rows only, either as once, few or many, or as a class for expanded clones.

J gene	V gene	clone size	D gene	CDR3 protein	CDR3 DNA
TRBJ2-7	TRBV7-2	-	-	CASSQRLVREQYF	TGTGCCAGCAGCCAAAGACTAGTCCGCGAGCAGTACTTC
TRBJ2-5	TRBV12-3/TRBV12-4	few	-	CASSELGPGETQYF	TGTGCCAGCAGTGAACTAGGGCCAGGAGAGACCCAGTACTTC
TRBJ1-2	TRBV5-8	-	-	CASSLDREFDGYTF	TGTGCCAGCAGCTTGGACAGGGAATTCGATGGCTACACCTTC
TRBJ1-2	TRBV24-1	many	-	CATSDSGRHYGYTF	TGTGCCACCAGTGATTCTGGACGTCACTATGGCTACACCTTC
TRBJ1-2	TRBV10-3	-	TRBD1	CAISAAGTGDPRGYTF	TGTGCCATCAGTGCGGCCGGGACAGGGGACCCGAGAGGCTACACCTTC
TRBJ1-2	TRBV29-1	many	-	CSVDPGGGGYTF	TGCAGCGTTGATCCGGGGGGCGGTGGCTACACCTTC
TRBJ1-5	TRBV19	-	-	CASSQGNSNQPQHF	TGTGCCAGTAGTCAGGGGAATAGCAATCAGCCCCAGCATTTT
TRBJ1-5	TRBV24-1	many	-	CATAGLDSNQPQHF	TGTGCCACCGCTGGACTGGATAGCAATCAGCCCCAGCATTTT
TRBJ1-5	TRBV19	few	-	CASKGIYSNQPQHF	TGTGCCAGTAAAGGGATATATAGCAATCAGCCCCAGCATTTT
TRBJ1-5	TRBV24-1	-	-	CATRQGTQPQHF	TGTGCCACCAGACAGGGTACTCAGCCCCAGCATTTT
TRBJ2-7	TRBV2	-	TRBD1	CASSEKGASYEQYF	TGTGCCAGCAGTGAGAAGGGGGCCAGCTACGAGCAGTACTTC
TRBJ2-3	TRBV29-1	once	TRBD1	CSVGTGALDTQYF	TGCAGCGTTGGGACAGGGGCCTTAGATACGCAGTATTTT
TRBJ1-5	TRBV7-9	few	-	CASSLFPSSNQPQHF	TGTGCCAGCAGCTTGTTTCCGAGTAGCAATCAGCCCCAGCATTTT
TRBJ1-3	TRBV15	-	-	CATSRDLGEGNTIYF	TGTGCCACCAGCAGAGATCTGGGGGAGGGAAACACCATATATTTT
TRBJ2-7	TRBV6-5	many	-	CASSDRRFQYF	TGTGCCAGCAGTGACCGACGGTTCCAGTACTTC
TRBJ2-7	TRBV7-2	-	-	CASSFGRWGSYEQYF	TGTGCCAGCAGCTTTGGCAGGTGGGGCTCCTACGAGCAGTACTTC
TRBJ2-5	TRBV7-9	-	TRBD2	CAWRRIAGLETQYF	TGTGCCTGGAGAAGGATAGCGGGACTAGAGACCCAGTACTTC
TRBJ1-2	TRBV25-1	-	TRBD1	CASVEPGGRGYTF	TGTGCCAGCGTTGAACCAGGGGGCAGGGGCTACACCTTC
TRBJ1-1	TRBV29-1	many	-	CSVESGNTEAFF	TGCAGCGTTGAGTCAGGGAACACTGAAGCTTTCTTT
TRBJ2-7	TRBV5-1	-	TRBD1	CASRTRSGQGTPYEQYF	TGTGCCAGCAGGACCCGGTCGGGACAGGGGACCCCCTACGAGCAGTACTTC
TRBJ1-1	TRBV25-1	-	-	CASVVVGRTEAFF	TGTGCCAGCGTTGTAGTAGGGCGCACTGAAGCTTTCTTT
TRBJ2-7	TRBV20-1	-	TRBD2	CSALGTSGTHEQYF	TGCAGTGCTTTGGGGACTAGCGGGACTCACGAGCAGTACTTC
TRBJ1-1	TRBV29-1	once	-	CSVDGQGLNTEAFF	TGCAGCGTTGACGGGCAGGGCCTGAACACTGAAGCTTTCTTT
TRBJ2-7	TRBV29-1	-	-	CSAELRQAFSSEQYF	TGCAGCGCTGAATTACGCCAGGCCTTCTCCTCCGAGCAGTACTTC
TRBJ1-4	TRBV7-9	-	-	CASSSRRGASNEKLFF	TGTGCCAGCAGCTCCCGTAGGGGGGCAAGTAATGAAAAACTGTTTTTT
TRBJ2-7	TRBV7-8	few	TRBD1	CASSLVIGIGTVGEQYF	TGTGCCAGCAGCTTAGTTATAGGAATCGGGACAGTCGGTGAGCAGTACTTC
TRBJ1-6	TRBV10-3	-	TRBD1	CAIRGVGQGSNSPLHF	TGTGCCATCAGGGGGGTTGGACAGGGCTCGAATTCACCCCTCCACTTT
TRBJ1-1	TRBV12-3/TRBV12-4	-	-	CASRSQGLGEAFF	TGTGCCAGCAGGTCTCAGGGATTGGGGGAAGCTTTCTTT
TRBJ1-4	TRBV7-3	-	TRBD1	CASSLSLGRGRTNEKLFF	TGTGCCAGCAGCTTAAGTTTAGGCAGGGGGCGGACTAATGAAAAACTGTTTTTT
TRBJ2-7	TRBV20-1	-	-	CSARDSSSEQYF	TGCAGTGCTAGAGATTCGTCCTCCGAGCAGTACTTC
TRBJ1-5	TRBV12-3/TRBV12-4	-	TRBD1	CASSHGQGAVSSNQPQHF	TGTGCCAGCAGTCATGGACAGGGGGCGGTTAGTAGCAATCAGCCCCAGCATTTT
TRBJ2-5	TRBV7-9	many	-	CASSSLDETQYF	TGTGCCAGCAGCTCGTTAGACGAGACCCAGTACTTC
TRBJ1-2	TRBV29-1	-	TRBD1	CSVRTGPYGYTF	TGCAGCGTTCGGACAGGGCCATATGGCTACACCTTC
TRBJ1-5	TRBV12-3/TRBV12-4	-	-	CASTSVGSNQPQHF	TGTGCCAGCACCTCTGTTGGGAGCAATCAGCCCCAGCATTTT
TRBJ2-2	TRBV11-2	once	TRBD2	CASSFGAGGGTGELFF	TGTGCCAGCAGCTTTGGGGCCGGGGGGGGAACCGGGGAGCTGTTTTTT
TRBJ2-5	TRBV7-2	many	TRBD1	CASSRPGQQETQYF	TGTGCCAGCAGCCGTCCGGGACAGCAAGAGACCCAGTACTTC
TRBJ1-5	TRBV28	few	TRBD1	CASSNDRGEPQHF	TGTGCCAGCAGCAATGACAGGGGTGAGCCCCAGCATTTT
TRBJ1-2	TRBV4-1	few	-	CASSPSLTVYGYTF	TGCGCCAGCAGCCCCAGCTTGACGGTCTATGGCTACACCTTC
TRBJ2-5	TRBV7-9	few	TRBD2	CASSARDPSGQETQYF	TGTGCCAGCAGCGCGCGGGACCCTAGCGGACAAGAGACCCAGTACTTC
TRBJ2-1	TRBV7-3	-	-	CASSSSMGNEQFF	TGTGCCAGCAGCTCTTCTATGGGCAATGAGCAGTTCTTC
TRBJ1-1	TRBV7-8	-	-	CASSWSHEVGTEAFF	TGTGCCAGCAGCTGGAGCCATGAGGTGGGCACTGAAGCTTTCTTT
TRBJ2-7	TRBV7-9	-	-	CASSHGPPRSEQYF	TGTGCCAGCAGCCATGGACCTCCGAGATCCGAGCAGTACTTC